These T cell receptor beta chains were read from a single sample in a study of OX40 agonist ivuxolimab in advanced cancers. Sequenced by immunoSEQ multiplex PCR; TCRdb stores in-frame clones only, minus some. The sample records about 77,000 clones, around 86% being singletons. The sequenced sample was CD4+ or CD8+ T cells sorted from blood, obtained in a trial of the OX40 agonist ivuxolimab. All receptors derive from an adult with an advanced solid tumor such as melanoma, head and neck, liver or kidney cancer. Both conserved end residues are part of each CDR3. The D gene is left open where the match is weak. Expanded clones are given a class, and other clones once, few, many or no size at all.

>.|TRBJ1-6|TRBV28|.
TGTGCCAGCAGCCAATGGCGTCAACTTAATTCACCCCTCCACTTT
CASSQWRQLNSPLHF
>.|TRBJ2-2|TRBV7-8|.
TGTGCCAGCAGCTTAGGGAGAACGAACACCGGGGAGCTGTTTTTT
CASSLGRTNTGELFF
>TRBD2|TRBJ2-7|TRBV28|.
TGTGCCAGCAGTTTCCCTAGCGGGAGTCACGAGCAGTACTTC
CASSFPSGSHEQYF
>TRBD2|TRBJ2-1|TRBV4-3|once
TGCGCCAGCAGCCAAGATGGGCGGGGGTACAATGAGCAGTTCTTC
CASSQDGRGYNEQFF
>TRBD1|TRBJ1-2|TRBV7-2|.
TGTGCCAGCAGCCATCAGGGGGGAGGGAACTATGGCTACACCTTC
CASSHQGGGNYGYTF
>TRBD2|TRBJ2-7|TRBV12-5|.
TGTGCTAGTGGGTCTAGCGGGACGGGCGAGCAGTACTTC
CASGSSGTGEQYF
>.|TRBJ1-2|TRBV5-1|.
TGCGCCAGCAGCTTGGATGGCAGGGGAAACTATGGCTACACCTTC
CASSLDGRGNYGYTF
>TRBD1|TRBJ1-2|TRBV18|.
TGTGCCAGCGCCGACAGGGGGGACAGCTACACCTTC
CASADRGDSYTF
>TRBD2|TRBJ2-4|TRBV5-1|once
TGCGCCAGCAGCTCACGTCCCGGGACTAGCGGGGGGGCCAAAAACATTCAGTACTTC
CASSSRPGTSGGAKNIQYF
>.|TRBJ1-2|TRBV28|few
TGTGCCAGCAGGGAGATCTATGGCTACACCTTC
CASREIYGYTF
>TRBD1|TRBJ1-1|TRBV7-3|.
TGTGCCAGCAGCGAAACAGGGGGCTTGTTTACTGAAGCTTTCTTT
CASSETGGLFTEAFF
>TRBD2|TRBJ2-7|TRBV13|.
TGTGCCAGCAGCTTTCCGACTAGCGGGACCTACGAGCAGTACTTC
CASSFPTSGTYEQYF
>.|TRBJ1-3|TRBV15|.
TGTGCCACCAGCAGAGGGGTAGGGATTTCTGGAAACACCATATATTTT
CATSRGVGISGNTIYF
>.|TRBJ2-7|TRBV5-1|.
TGCGCCAGCAGCTTGGCTCCGGGGAGCTCCTACGAGCAGTACTTC
CASSLAPGSSYEQYF
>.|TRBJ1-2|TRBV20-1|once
TGCAGTGCTAGCCGGGTGGCCGGCTACACCTTC
CSASRVAGYTF
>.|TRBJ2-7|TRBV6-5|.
TGTGCCAGCAGCCTCCAACTGGACTACGAGCAGTACTTC
CASSLQLDYEQYF
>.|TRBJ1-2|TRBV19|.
TGTGCCAGTAGTATAGATCCCGGAGCTAACTATGGCTACACCTTC
CASSIDPGANYGYTF
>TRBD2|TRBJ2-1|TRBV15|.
TGTGCCACCAGCAGACGCCGGGGGGGCCTAGGTTACAATGAGCAGTTCTTC
CATSRRRGGLGYNEQFF
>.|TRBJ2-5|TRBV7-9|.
TGTGCCAGCAGCCCCCGGGGGATACAAGAGACCCAGTACTTC
CASSPRGIQETQYF
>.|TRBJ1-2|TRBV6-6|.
TGTGCCAGCAGGATTCCTAACTATGGCTACACCTTC
CASRIPNYGYTF
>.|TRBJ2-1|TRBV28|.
TGTGCCAGCGAGACGACAGGCCACAATGAGCAGTTCTTC
CASETTGHNEQFF
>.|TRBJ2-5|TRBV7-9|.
TGTGCCAGCAGCTCCCAAGGGGCCCAGTACTTC
CASSSQGAQYF
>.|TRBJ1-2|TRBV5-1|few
TGCGCCAGCAGCCCGGGGGGGACCGCTAACTATGGCTACACCTTC
CASSPGGTANYGYTF
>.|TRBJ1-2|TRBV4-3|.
TGCGCCAGCAGCCAAGACGAGGGGCTTTTATTCGGCTACACCTTC
CASSQDEGLLFGYTF
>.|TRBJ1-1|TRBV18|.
TGTGCCAGCTCACCTTCGAGACGGACGAACACTGAAGCTTTCTTT
CASSPSRRTNTEAFF
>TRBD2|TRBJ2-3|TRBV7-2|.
TGTGCCAGCAGCTCCCAGCGGGGGGGCACAGATACGCAGTATTTT
CASSSQRGGTDTQYF
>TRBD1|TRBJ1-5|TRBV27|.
TGTGCCAGCAGTCCCAGGGGGCGGGTGGGGCAGCCCCAGCATTTT
CASSPRGRVGQPQHF
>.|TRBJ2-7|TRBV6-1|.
TGTGCCAGCAGTGTTCAGGGAGACTACGAGCAGTACTTC
CASSVQGDYEQYF
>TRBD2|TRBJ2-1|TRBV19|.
TGTGCCAGTAGCCGTCGGACTAGCGGGTACAATGAGCAGTTCTTC
CASSRRTSGYNEQFF
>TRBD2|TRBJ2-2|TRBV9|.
TGTGCCAGCAGCGTCCGAGCGGGGGGGCAGGAAACCGGGGAGCTGTTTTTT
CASSVRAGGQETGELFF
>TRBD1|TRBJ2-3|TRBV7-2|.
TGTGCCAGCAGTCCCCGGACAGGGGGCGCAAATACGCAGTATTTT
CASSPRTGGANTQYF
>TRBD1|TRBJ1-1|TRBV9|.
TGTGCCAGCAGCACAGTACAGGGGGCTATTGAAGCTTTCTTT
CASSTVQGAIEAFF
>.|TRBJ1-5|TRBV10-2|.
TGCGCCAGCAGTGAGTCGGGGGGGGGCAGGCAGCCCCAGCATTTT
CASSESGGGRQPQHF
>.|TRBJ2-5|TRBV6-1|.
TGTGCCAGCAGGGATGATAACAAGGAGACCCAGTACTTC
CASRDDNKETQYF
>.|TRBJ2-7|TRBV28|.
TGTGCCAGCAGTATCACAGGGATTCGGGACGAGCAGTACTTC
CASSITGIRDEQYF
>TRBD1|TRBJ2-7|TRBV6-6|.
TGTGCCAGTTCGCTGGACAGGGTCAACGAGCAGTACTTC
CASSLDRVNEQYF
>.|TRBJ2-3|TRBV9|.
TGTGCCAGCAGCGTGGAGGGCACAGATACGCAGTATTTT
CASSVEGTDTQYF
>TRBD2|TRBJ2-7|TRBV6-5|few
TGTGCCAGCAGTTACTCGGCTAGCGGAGCCTACGAGCAGTACTTC
CASSYSASGAYEQYF
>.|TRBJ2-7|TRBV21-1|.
TGTGCCAGCATCACAAAAAGTTCTTGGACCCTCTACGAGCAGTACTTC
CASITKSSWTLYEQYF
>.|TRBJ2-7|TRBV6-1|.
TGTGCCAGCAGTGAAGCGGGCCAAAAGTACGAGCAGTACTTC
CASSEAGQKYEQYF
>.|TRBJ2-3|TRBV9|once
TGTGCCAGCAGCGTAGGGGGGCAGGGGAAGACAGATACGCAGTATTTT
CASSVGGQGKTDTQYF
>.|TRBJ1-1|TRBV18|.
TGTGCCAGCTCACCGATGGACAAGAACACTGAAGCTTTCTTT
CASSPMDKNTEAFF
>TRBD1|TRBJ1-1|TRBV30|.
TGTGCCTGGAGTCCCCCGGACAGGGGGCGCGGCACTGAAGCTTTCTTT
CAWSPPDRGRGTEAFF
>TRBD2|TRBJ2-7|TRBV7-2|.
TGTGCCAGCAGCTCACGACTAGCGGGAGAGGGGGAGCAGTACTTC
CASSSRLAGEGEQYF
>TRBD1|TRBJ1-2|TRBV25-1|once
TGTGCCAGCAGTGACATACAGGGGACCTATGGCTACACCTTC
CASSDIQGTYGYTF
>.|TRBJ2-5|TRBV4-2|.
TGTGCCAGCAGCCAAGCTGGGTCAGCCCAAGAGACCCAGTACTTC
CASSQAGSAQETQYF
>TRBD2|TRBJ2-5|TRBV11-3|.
TGTGCCAGCAGCTTAGATGAAAGCGGGGGGGCGAGACAAGAGACCCAGTACTTC
CASSLDESGGARQETQYF
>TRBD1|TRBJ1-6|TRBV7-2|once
TGTGCCAGCAGCTTGAGGGACAGCTCCTATAATTCACCCCTCCACTTT
CASSLRDSSYNSPLHF
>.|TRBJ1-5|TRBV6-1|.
TGTGCCAGCAGCCGGACGGGCAATCAGCCCCAGCATTTT
CASSRTGNQPQHF
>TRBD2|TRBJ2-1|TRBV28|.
TGTGCCAGCACGGGTCTAGCGGGCTTTTACAATGAGCAGTTCTTC
CASTGLAGFYNEQFF
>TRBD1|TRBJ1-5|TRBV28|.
TGTGCCAGCAGTTTACATCACAGGGGTAGTAGCAATCAGCCCCAGCATTTT
CASSLHHRGSSNQPQHF
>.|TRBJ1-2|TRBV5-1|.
TGCGCCAGCAGCTCCCTCTCCGACTTCAACTATGGCTACACCTTC
CASSSLSDFNYGYTF
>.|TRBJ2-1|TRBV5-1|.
TGCGCCAGCAGCTTACGGGGAAGGGATGAGCAGTTCTTC
CASSLRGRDEQFF
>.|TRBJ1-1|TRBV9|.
TGTGCCAGCAGCCCTAGACTCGGTGAAGCTTTCTTT
CASSPRLGEAFF
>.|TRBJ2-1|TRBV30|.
TGTGCCTGGAGTGGGACCGAGAGCTACAATGAGCAGTTCTTC
CAWSGTESYNEQFF
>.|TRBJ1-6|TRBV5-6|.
TGTGCCAGCAGCCCGGCTGGCCTGGCGAAAAATTCACCCCTCCACTTT
CASSPAGLAKNSPLHF
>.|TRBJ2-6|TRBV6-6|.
TGTGCCAGCTCTGGGGCCAACGTCCTGACTTTC
CASSGANVLTF
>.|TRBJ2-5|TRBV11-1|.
TGTGCCAGCAGCTTAGGTCGTCAAGGCGAGGAGACCCAGTACTTC
CASSLGRQGEETQYF
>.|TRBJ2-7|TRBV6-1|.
TGTGCCAGCAGTGAAGCTCGGCCCGACCTCCCTATGTCCAGGTCCTACGAGCAGTACTTC
CASSEARPDLPMSRSYEQYF
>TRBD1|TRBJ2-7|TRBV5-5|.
TGTGCCAGCAGCTCATCCGGGACAGGGTTCGAGCAGTACTTC
CASSSSGTGFEQYF